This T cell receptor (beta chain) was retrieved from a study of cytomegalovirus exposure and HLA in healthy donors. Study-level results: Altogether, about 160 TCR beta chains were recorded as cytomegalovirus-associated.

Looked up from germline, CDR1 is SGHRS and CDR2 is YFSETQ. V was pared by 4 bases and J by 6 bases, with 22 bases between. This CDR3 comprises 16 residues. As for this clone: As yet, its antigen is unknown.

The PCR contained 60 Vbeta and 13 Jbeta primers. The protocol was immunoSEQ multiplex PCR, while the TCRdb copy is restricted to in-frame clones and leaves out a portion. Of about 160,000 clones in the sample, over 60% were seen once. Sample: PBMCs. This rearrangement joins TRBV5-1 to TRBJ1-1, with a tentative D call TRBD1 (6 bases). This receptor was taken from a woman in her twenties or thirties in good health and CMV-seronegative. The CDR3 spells CASSTRGDTAVPEAFF. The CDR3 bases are TGCGCCAGCAGCACCCGGGGGGACACAGCAGTTCCTGAAGCTTTCTTT.